These 20 T cell receptor beta chains share one sample of origin, sequenced in a study of blood T cell repertoires in COVID-19. Repertoires were generated with immunoSEQ multiplex PCR, while TCRdb's copy carries only in-frame clones and drops some. Here the sample spans under 250,000 clones, 89% being singletons. The sequenced sample consisted of peripheral blood. These receptor sequences come from a man aged 60 to 75 who had recovered from COVID-19.

The chain is built from TRBV18 and TRBJ1-6; TRBD1 matches at 9 bases. The CDR3 totals 16 residues. Germline V gene sequence: CDR1 KGHSH, CDR2 LQKENI. V shed 3 bases, J shed 9 bases, and the junction held 9 bases outside the gene matches. CDR3 nucleotides: TGTGCCAGCTCACCCACCCGCGGGACAGGGATTTCACCCCTCCACTTT. It specifies CASSPTRGTGISPLHF.

The rearrangement joins TRBV19 to TRBJ2-5, with 9 bases aligning to TRBD2. V lost 5 bases and J lost 1; bases outside the gene matches: 5. Germline V gene lookup returns CDR1 LNHDA and CDR2 SQIVND (reference sequence). The CDR3 is 15 residues long. The CDR3: CASSSRGGGQETQYF. The CDR3 bases are TGTGCCAGTAGTTCGCGGGGGGGAGGCCAAGAGACCCAGTACTTC.

Concerning this clone: Other DNA sequences in the same sample also yield this CDR3. CDR3 loop: CASSPSGGSYEQYF. In DNA, the CDR3 is TGTGCCAGCTCACCCTCGGGCGGGTCCTACGAGCAGTACTTC. The genes are TRBV18 and TRBJ2-7, with D perhaps TRBD2 (5 bases). V lost 3 bases and J lost 1, with 10 bases in between. The CDR3 spans 14 residues. Germline V gives CDR1 KGHSH, CDR2 LQKENI. Drawing the rest from reference TRBV18 and TRBJ2-7, the complete variable domain is NAGVMQNPRHLVRRRGQEARLRCSPMKGHSHVYWYRQLPEEGLKFMVYLQKENIIDESGMPKERFSAEFPKEGPSILRIQQVVRGDSAAYFCASSPSGGSYEQYFGPGTRLTVT.

This sequence joins TRBV6-5 and TRBJ1-5, with D perhaps matching TRBD1 (5 bases). The CDR3 length is 15 residues. V lost 2 bases to trimming and J lost 0 bases, with 8 bases between them. Germline V gene lookup returns CDR1 MNHEY and CDR2 SVGAGI. CDR3 protein: CASSYGQNSNQPQHF. The CDR3 DNA reads as TGTGCCAGCAGTTACGGACAAAATAGCAATCAGCCCCAGCATTTT.

The V call is TRBV7-9, the J call TRBJ1-3, with D possibly matching TRBD1 (5 bases). CDR1 and CDR2 (germline): SEHNR, FQNEAQ (reference sequence). V was shortened by 1 base and J by 1 base, with 5 bases between the two germline ends. The CDR3 spans 14 residues. DNA of the CDR3: TGTGCCAGCAGCTTAGAGGGGTCTGGAAACACCATATATTTT. This encodes CASSLEGSGNTIYF.

This chain connects TRBV27 to TRBJ2-5, with 8 bases matching TRBD1. Germline assignment: CDR1 MNHEY and CDR2 SMNVEV (reference sequence). CDR3 length: 16 residues. Trimming took 5 bases from V and 2 from J; bases not matched to a gene: 10. The CDR3 DNA reads TGTGCCAGCAGTCCCGGACAGGGCAGGGGGCAAGAGACCCAGTACTTC. Its protein is CASSPGQGRGQETQYF.

This chain links TRBV9 with TRBJ2-2; 11 bases agree with TRBD1. V lost 8 bases to trimming and J lost 4 bases; unmatched junction nucleotides: 7. Germline CDR1 is SGDLS and CDR2 is YYNGEE. The CDR3 extends over 15 amino acids. CDR3 sequence: CASFSGTGGTGELFF. CDR3 DNA sequence: TGTGCCAGTTTCTCCGGGACAGGGGGCACCGGGGAGCTGTTTTTT. The variable domain in full, with the rest retrieved from reference TRBV9 and TRBJ2-2, is DSGVTQTPKHLITATGQRVTLRCSPRSGDLSVYWYQQSLDQGLQFLIQYYNGEERAKGNILERFSAQQFPDLHSELNLSSLELGDSALYFCASFSGTGGTGELFFGEGSRLTVL.

The chain recombines TRBV30 with TRBJ1-1, with TRBD1 identical over 8 bases. Germline loops: CDR1 GTSNPN, CDR2 SVGIG (reference sequence). The CDR3 length is 13 residues. With 4 bases clipped from V and 4 bases from J, the junction kept 5 bases outside the gene matches. Here the CDR3 DNA reads TGTGCCTGGAAGATTACAGGGGGCACTGAAGCTTTCTTT. Translation: CAWKITGGTEAFF.

The chain is built from TRBV3-1 (or the pseudogene TRBV3-2) and TRBJ2-7; possible D gene TRBD2, 6 bases. Germline lookup yields CDR1 LGHDT and CDR2 YNNKEL (reference sequence). V was trimmed by 2 bases and J by 5 bases, leaving 16 bases between them. The CDR3 contains 15 residues. In DNA form, the CDR3 reads TGTGCCAGCAGCCAATTGGGGCTAGCGCAGAACGAGCAGTACTTC. It is translated as CASSQLGLAQNEQYF.

The chain combines TRBV2 with TRBJ2-7; 8 bases line up with TRBD2. From germline, CDR1 is SNHLY and CDR2 FYNNEI. Germline trimming cut 6 bases from V and 7 bases from J; bases unmatched to any gene: 11. There are 14 residues in the CDR3. CDR3 nucleotide sequence: TGTGCCAGCAGGAGGTCAAGCGGGAGTCGGGAGCAGTACTTC. Translated: CASRRSSGSREQYF.

This clone was seen a single time. The chain is built from TRBV11-1 and TRBJ2-5; tentative D call: TRBD1 (6 bases). This CDR3 spans 13 amino acids. CDR1 SGHAT and CDR2 FQDESV come from the germline V gene (reference sequence). V shed 5 bases and J shed 5 bases, with 12 bases lying between them. The CDR3: CASSLPGVETQYF. CDR3 coding DNA: TGTGCCAGCAGCCTCCCAGGGGTCGAGACCCAGTACTTC.

V is TRBV29-1 and J is TRBJ1-1, with TRBD1 matching 8 bases. The CDR3 has 13 residues. CDR1 is SQVTM and CDR2 is ANQGSEA in the germline V gene. Trimming at V came to 7 bases and at J to 0 bases, leaving 4 bases not matched to a gene. As DNA, the CDR3 is TGCAGCGCGCAGGGGGCGTTGAACACTGAAGCTTTCTTT. It yields the protein CSAQGALNTEAFF.

In its sample, this clone was seen once. The rearrangement joins TRBV7-8 to TRBJ2-1, with TRBD2 identical over 9 bases. Germline V gene sequence: CDR1 SGHVS, CDR2 FQNEAQ. The CDR3 has 17 amino acids. The trim removed 5 bases at V and 2 bases at J, leaving 10 bases unmatched. The DNA for the CDR3 is TGTGCCAGCAGCCCCCTCCCGCTAGCGGGGCCCTACAATGAGCAGTTCTTC. It specifies CASSPLPLAGPYNEQFF. The entire variable domain, with the rest obtained from reference TRBV7-8 and TRBJ2-1, is as follows: GAGVSQSPRYKVAKRGQDVALRCDPISGHVSLFWYQQALGQGPEFLTYFQNEAQLDKSGLPSDRFFAERPEGSVSTLKIQRTQQEDSAVYLCASSPLPLAGPYNEQFFGPGTRLTVL.

The chain's CDR3 is CAIRGQANSYEQYF. In nucleotides, the CDR3 is TGTGCCATCAGGGGACAGGCCAACTCCTACGAGCAGTACTTC. The chain has TRBV10-3 and TRBJ2-7; the match to TRBD1 covers 8 bases. Looked up from germline, CDR1 is ENHRY and CDR2 is SYGVKD. CDR3 size: 14 residues. With 6 bases clipped from V and 0 bases from J, the junction kept 4 bases outside the gene matches.

The V gene is TRBV18, the J gene TRBJ2-7, with D possibly matching TRBD1 (6 bases). The CDR3 spans 13 residues. CDR1 is KGHSH and CDR2 is LQKENI in the germline V gene. Between the trimmed V and J ends, which lost 3 bases and 6 bases, there was a span of 12 bases. The CDR3, as DNA: TGTGCCAGCTCACCGCCAGGGGCTACCGAGCAGTACTTC. It encodes CASSPPGATEQYF.

This chain uses TRBV15 with TRBJ1-6, with D possibly being TRBD1 (5 bases). Germline V gene data show CDR1 as LNHNV and CDR2 as YYDKDF (reference sequence). This CDR3 is built from 18 residues. Trimming shortened V by 1 base and J by 8 bases, and 21 bases separated the two germline ends. DNA for the CDR3: TGTGCCACCAGCAGAGGGTGGAACAGAGTTGAAGGGGATTCACCCCTCCACTTT. This translates into CATSRGWNRVEGDSPLHF.

This sequence joins TRBV18 and TRBJ1-1; D is perhaps TRBD1 (5 bases). Trimming removed 0 bases at V and 4 bases at J, with 9 bases between. Germline assignment: CDR1 KGHSH and CDR2 LQKENI. The CDR3 consists of 14 residues. The DNA for the CDR3 is TGTGCCAGCTCACCACCCGGACACATCACTGAAGCTTTCTTT. This encodes CASSPPGHITEAFF.

V and J are TRBV19 and TRBJ1-5; 8 bases map to TRBD1. The CDR3 has 16 amino acids. With 10 bases clipped from V and 2 bases from J, the junction kept 13 bases outside the gene matches. Germline assignment: CDR1 LNHDA and CDR2 SQIVND (reference sequence). CDR3: CATKPGQGARNQPQHF. The CDR3 nucleotides read TGTGCCACTAAGCCGGGTCAGGGGGCTCGCAATCAGCCCCAGCATTTT.

The rearrangement uses TRBV5-1 and TRBJ2-1, with TRBD2 matching over 9 bases. The length of the CDR3 is 15 residues. Germline V gene sequence: CDR1 SGHRS, CDR2 YFSETQ. V lost 0 bases and J lost 8; bases outside the gene matches: 6. The CDR3 sequence is CASSLAAGGPDEQFF. Written as DNA, the CDR3 is TGCGCCAGCAGCTTGGCAGCGGGAGGCCCCGATGAGCAGTTCTTC.

The J gene is TRBJ1-4, the V gene TRBV9, with D uncertain. V was shortened by 4 bases and J by 0 bases, with 10 bases between the two germline ends. The CDR3 contains 15 residues. CDR1 SGDLS and CDR2 YYNGEE come from the germline V gene. The CDR3 loop is CASSKEGATNEKLFF. CDR3 sequence (DNA): TGTGCCAGCAGCAAGGAGGGCGCAACTAATGAAAAACTGTTTTTT.